In its sample, the clone carrying this T cell receptor beta chain was seen a few times. Its antigen is still unknown. Unique molecular identifiers were attached to individual cDNA molecules within the library. One entry per CDR3 protein results from TCRdb running MiXCR on the RACE reads. Here the sample spans more than 55,000 distinct CDR3 sequences, over 9% being singletons. These data are taken from a study of human T cells and chemical hapten exposure. Time point here: pre-sensitization, week 0. The treatment denotes: therapeutic diphenylcyclopropenone sensitization with weekly scalp DPC. Suited to DPC and affected by alopecia, the donors ranged from 18 to 70 years old. Whole-study findings and limits: Patch test scores rose with PT1 expanded TCR counts, a positive correlation.

The material sequenced was whole blood, taken in connection with sensitization to the hapten diphenylcyclopropenone (DPC). This receptor was identified in a woman in her thirties or forties with alopecia areata. Some clones in this sample may be carry-over from other donors' samples.

The CDR3 sequence is CAWSVWGRTPLAKNIQYF. DNA of the CDR3: TGTGCCTGGAGTGTATGGGGGAGAACTCCGCTAGCCAAAAACATTCAGTACTTC. The V call is TRBV30, the J call TRBJ2-4; D may correspond to TRBD1 or TRBD2 (5 bases each). V gave up 0 bases and J gave up 0 bases, with 18 bases separating them. The CDR3 loop spans 18 amino acids. In germline, CDR1 is GTSNPN, CDR2 SVGIG (reference sequence).